This T cell receptor (beta chain) is from a study of T cell repertoires in cytomegalovirus infection. At the level of the study: Public TCR beta signatures provided an indication of both CMV infection and a matching HLA type.

The length of the CDR3 is 15 residues. Trimming took 1 base from V and 4 from J, leaving 16 bases between them. Germline-derived CDR1 and CDR2 are SQVTM and ANQGSEA. In the case of this clonotype: Its target is not known.

Regarding the study as a whole: In two of eight donors, the top clonotype was HLA-C-restricted CMV-specific.

One entry per CDR3 protein results from TCRdb running MiXCR on the reads. The data show hundreds of thousands of distinct CDR3 sequences, with around 10% seen just once and over 2.5% held by the top ten. V usage is TRBV29-1 and J usage is TRBJ1-2; possible D gene TRBD1, 6 bases. Sequencing was done on a sample of PBMCs. The sequence came from a human donor in good health (CMV status not recorded). Some clones in this sample may be carry-over from other donors' samples. CDR3 amino acids: CSVEVRQANLYGYTF. As DNA, the CDR3 is TGCAGCGTTGAAGTTCGACAGGCTAATCTCTATGGCTACACCTTC. Variable domain in full (rest from reference TRBV29-1 and TRBJ1-2): SAVISQKPSRDICQRGTSLTIQCQVDSQVTMMFWYRQQPGQSLTLIATANQGSEATYESGFVIDKFPISRPNLTFSTLTVSNMSPEDSSIYLCSVEVRQANLYGYTFGSGTRLTVV.